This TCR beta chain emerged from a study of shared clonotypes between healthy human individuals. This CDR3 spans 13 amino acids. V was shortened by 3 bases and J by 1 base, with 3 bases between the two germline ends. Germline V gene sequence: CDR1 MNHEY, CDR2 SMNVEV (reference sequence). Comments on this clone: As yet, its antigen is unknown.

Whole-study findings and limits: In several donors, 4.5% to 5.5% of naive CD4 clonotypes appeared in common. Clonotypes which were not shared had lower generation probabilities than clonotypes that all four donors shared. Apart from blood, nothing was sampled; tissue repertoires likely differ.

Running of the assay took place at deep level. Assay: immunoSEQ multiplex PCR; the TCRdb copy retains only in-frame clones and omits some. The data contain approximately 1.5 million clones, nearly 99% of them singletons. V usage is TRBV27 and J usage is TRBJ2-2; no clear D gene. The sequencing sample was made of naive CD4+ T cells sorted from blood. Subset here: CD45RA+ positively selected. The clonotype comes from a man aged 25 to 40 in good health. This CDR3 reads CASSFWNTGELFF. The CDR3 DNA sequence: TGTGCCAGCAGTTTTTGGAACACCGGGGAGCTGTTTTTT.